This T cell receptor (beta chain) was sequenced in a study of CD8 T cells in Susac syndrome. An input of roughly 0.5 to 1 ug of RNA was subjected to reverse transcription using random hexamers. MiXCR, applied by TCRdb to the immunoSEQ multiplex PCR reads, yields one record per CDR3 protein. The data contain under 250,000 distinct CDR3 sequences, roughly 93% of them seen just once; the ten biggest clones take up around 0.07%. The germline V gene has CDR1 MDHEN and CDR2 SYDVKM. The CDR3 is 13 residues long. The J segment lost 8 bases and the V segment lost 6 bases, leaving 7 bases of the junction unmatched. The patients who served as multiple sclerosis controls were treatment-naive and had stable or active relapsing-remitting disease that fulfilled the revised McDonald criteria. In contrast to the negatively isolated CD8+ and CD4+ T cells, TEMRA cells were FACS-enriched.

This chain links TRBV28 with TRBJ1-2; TRBD1 agrees at 9 bases. This TCR was recovered from a human donor with multiple sclerosis. Input material: CD4+ T cells from PBMCs. CDR3 DNA: TGTGCCAGCAGCTCAACAGGGGGCAGCGGCTACACCTTC. This translates into CASSSTGGSGYTF.